This T cell receptor beta chain was observed in a study of blood T cell repertoires in COVID-19 (dated by TCRdb to the early 2020s). Notes on the research overall: The collaborator samples originated in the United States, Italy and Spain and spanned the acute and convalescent phases of COVID-19. Nearly every sample came with metadata listing a de-identified subject ID, COVID-19 status, age in years and sex. Deeply sampled blood TCRbeta repertoires from subjects exposed to, actively infected with, or recovered from COVID-19 were included in the dataset. Where available, HLA class I and class II types were taken from metadata supplied by the sample provider and were not determined by assay-based typing. The prospective study material was composed of cDNA or gDNA derived from T cells, B-cell-depleted T cells, or PBMCs. The samples were drawn from two sources: the first 160 participants of the ongoing ImmuneRACE study, and over 950 subjects contributed by 6 global collaborators. The repertoires were released in a freely available public database meant as a resource for research on the immune response to SARS-CoV-2. What the authors observed across the whole study: The quantity of clinical and demographic metadata differed by source and by participant and was supplied without curation.

Concerning this clone itself: Its antigen is unknown. The sample holds no much larger clone one base away, and base qualities are not on file.

Each collaborating institution followed its own protocols to collect whole blood in K2EDTA tubes. Collaborator samples were shipped for TCRbeta analysis as frozen whole blood, isolated PBMCs, or DNA extracted from either sample type. V lost 7 bases and J lost 5 bases, and the count of bases not matched to a germline gene is 5. From cysteine to phenylalanine, the CDR3 is 13 amino acids long. The sequence is cut down to CDR3 DNA, 39 bases in frame from base 1. CDR1 and CDR2 are read off the germline V gene as MNHEY and SVGAGI. TCRbeta CDR3 regions were amplified from genomic DNA using the immunoSEQ Assay, a bias-controlled multiplex PCR. Processing in the source paper ran as follows. Nucleated cell counts per sample were estimated from amplification of reference gene primers within the assay. To quantify the absolute abundance of each unique TCRbeta CDR3 rearrangement, sequence reads were collapsed and filtered. For each sample, productive Simpson clonality was calculated as the square root of Simpson's diversity index over productive rearrangements. TCRdb limited this immuneACCESS table to in-frame rearrangements with V and J called. A share of clones is missing; checked studies link under half to unresolved V genes, and the rest is unexplained. The V and J calls and clone size come from that table; D and trimming were worked out from the DNA. Present in this sample are more than 45,000 clones, around 85% of which were seen just once. The leading ten clones occupy approximately 5.6% of the sample.

This receptor chain uses TRBV6-5 and TRBJ2-3; TRBD1 matches 8 bases in the middle. The receptor comes from an older woman with acute or convalescent COVID-19. Sequencing was performed on peripheral blood. The CDR3 reads as follows: CASTQGAGDTQYF. The DNA sequence reads TGTGCCAGCACTCAGGGGGCAGGAGATACGCAGTATTTT.